This is a list of T cell receptor beta chains from one sample in a study of cytomegalovirus exposure and HLA in healthy donors. Assay used: immunoSEQ multiplex PCR; TCRdb lists only in-frame clones, some missing. This table lists just over 20,000 clones. The sequenced sample was PBMCs. The receptor source for this set is a man in his fifties or sixties in good health and CMV-seropositive. Each CDR3 is given with its conserved first and last residue. Each record gives: clone size, V gene, D gene, J gene, CDR3 DNA, CDR3 protein. D genes are given only for firm matches. Expanded clones get a size class; other rows say once, few or many, or leave the size out.

.	TRBV4-2	TRBD2	TRBJ2-5	TGTGCCAGCAGCCAAGGGGAAGCGGCTAGCGGGACCCAGTACTTC	CASSQGEAASGTQYF
.	TRBV5-1	.	TRBJ2-5	TGCGCCAGCAGCTTGGGCGACAGCGCACTGGAGACCCAGTACTTC	CASSLGDSALETQYF
.	TRBV5-1	TRBD1	TRBJ2-2	TGCGCCAGCAGCGGGGGAGCGGGACAGGGGGACACCGGGGAGCTGTTTTTT	CASSGGAGQGDTGELFF
.	TRBV30	.	TRBJ1-1	TGTGCCTGGAGGGAGGGAGGGGCTGAAGCTTTCTTT	CAWREGGAEAFF
.	TRBV6-1	TRBD1	TRBJ1-2	TGTGCCAGCAGTGAAGGACAGGGCCGCTACACCTTC	CASSEGQGRYTF
.	TRBV5-1	TRBD1	TRBJ1-1	TGCGCCAGCAGCCCAGGGACAGCGAACACTGAAGCTTTCTTT	CASSPGTANTEAFF
.	TRBV4-2	.	TRBJ2-7	TGTGCCAGCAGCCAAGATCTACTAGTACCCTACGAGCAGTACTTC	CASSQDLLVPYEQYF
.	TRBV18	.	TRBJ1-5	TGTGCCAGCTCACAGAGCGTGAGAAGCCGTAATCAGCCCCAGCATTTT	CASSQSVRSRNQPQHF
.	TRBV19	.	TRBJ1-2	TGTGCCAGTAGTGGGGGCCAGATCACCACGGCTTATGCCTTC	CASSGGQITTAYAF
.	TRBV4-1	TRBD2	TRBJ2-2	TGCGCCAGCAGCCAAGATCGGGCGTCTAGCGGGAACACCGGGGAGCTGTTTTTT	CASSQDRASSGNTGELFF
.	TRBV6-6	.	TRBJ1-5	TGTGCCAGCAGTTACTCGGGGGGAAATCAGCCCCAGCATTTT	CASSYSGGNQPQHF
.	TRBV29-1	.	TRBJ2-5	TGCAGCGTTGGGGCTGTTCGCCAAGAGACCCAGTACTTC	CSVGAVRQETQYF
.	TRBV28	TRBD1	TRBJ1-5	TGTGCCAGCAGTTCAGGGGGCCAGCCCCAGCATTTT	CASSSGGQPQHF
.	TRBV20-1	.	TRBJ2-7	TGCAGTGCTGGGGCAACGAACGAGCAGTACTTC	CSAGATNEQYF
.	TRBV5-1	.	TRBJ2-7	TGCGCCAGCAGCCGGTCCCAAACAGGGGGGGTTTACGAGCAGTACTTC	CASSRSQTGGVYEQYF
.	TRBV5-4	TRBD1	TRBJ1-2	TGTGCCAGCAGCTTCCAGGGGACAGGGCACTATGGCTACACCTTC	CASSFQGTGHYGYTF
.	TRBV18	.	TRBJ1-5	TGTGCCAGCTCACCGGGCGGGCCAAGCAATCAGCCCCAGCATTTT	CASSPGGPSNQPQHF
.	TRBV18	.	TRBJ2-7	TGTGCCAGCTCACCAGAGTTTCGCGAGCAGTACTTC	CASSPEFREQYF
.	TRBV10-1	.	TRBJ2-1	TGCGCCAGCAGCGCGGGCGGGCCCCACAATGAGCAGTTCTTC	CASSAGGPHNEQFF
.	TRBV6-5	TRBD1	TRBJ2-7	TGTGCCAGCAGCCGGGACAGGGTTGTCTACGAGCAGTACTTC	CASSRDRVVYEQYF
.	TRBV30	.	TRBJ2-5	TGTGCCTGGAACCCCGGGCAGGGGGGGACCCAGTACTTC	CAWNPGQGGTQYF
.	TRBV6-5	.	TRBJ1-1	TGTGCCAGCAGTTTCTGTTGGGGGGACACTGAAGCTTTCTTT	CASSFCWGDTEAFF
.	TRBV5-1	TRBD1	TRBJ2-5	TGCGCCAGCAGCTTGTGGGGGACAGGAGAGAACCAGTACTTC	CASSLWGTGENQYF
.	TRBV11-2	TRBD1	TRBJ1-1	TGTGCCAGCAGACGGGACAGTGGGGTGAACACTGAAGCTTTCTTT	CASRRDSGVNTEAFF
medium-sized	TRBV7-9	.	TRBJ2-6	TGTGCCAGCAGCCCCGACACCAACTCTGGGGCCAACGTCCTGACTTTC	CASSPDTNSGANVLTF